The 14 T cell receptor beta chains in this list originate from one sample, sequenced in a study of blood T cell repertoires in COVID-19 (dated by TCRdb to 2018 to 2020). Library creation used the immunoSEQ multiplex PCR assay. TCRdb carries this immuneACCESS record with in-frame sequences only. Its versions omit some clonotypes, under half of them owing to an unresolved V gene in the studies checked, with the rest unexplained. This sample lists 55,000 to 80,000 clones; 70% to 85% were detected once. The leading ten clones occupy 28% of the sample. The specimen sequenced was peripheral blood. The receptors come from a man aged 65 to 85 with acute or convalescent COVID-19.

The V call is TRBV5-6, the J call TRBJ2-1, with TRBD2 matching 8 bases. After removal of 3 bases from V and 4 bases from J, the junction contained 3 bases not matched to a gene. The CDR3 totals 14 residues. The germline V gene encodes CDR1 SGHDT and CDR2 YYEEEE. Here the CDR3 reads CASSSLAEYNEQFF. The CDR3 bases are TGTGCCAGCAGCTCACTAGCGGAGTACAATGAGCAGTTCTTC.

This rearrangement joins TRBV28 to TRBJ2-5; TRBD2 matches at 9 bases. Per germline, CDR1 MDHEN and CDR2 SYDVKM. The CDR3 consists of 15 residues. V lost 7 bases and J lost 3; bases outside the gene matches: 9. CDR3 protein: CASTHGLAGKETQYF. The DNA for the CDR3 is TGTGCCAGCACCCATGGCCTAGCGGGAAAAGAGACCCAGTACTTC.

V usage is TRBV7-9 and J usage is TRBJ2-3; 8 nucleotides agree with TRBD2. The CDR3 spans 18 residues. After removal of 0 bases from V and 2 bases from J, the junction contained 10 bases not matched to a gene. Germline-derived CDR1 and CDR2 are SEHNR and FQNEAQ (reference sequence). The CDR3 bases are TGTGCCAGCAGCTTAGCGAGGGGAATAGCGGGGCCCACAGATACGCAGTATTTT. Its translation is CASSLARGIAGPTDTQYF.

The chain combines TRBV7-7 with TRBJ2-2; 10 bases agree with TRBD1. The CDR3 runs to 15 residues. CDR1 is SSHAT, CDR2 FNYEAQ, per germline (reference sequence). Trimming at V came to 3 bases and at J to 4 bases, leaving 2 bases not matched to a gene. CDR3 in DNA: TGTGCCAGCAGCTTTGGGGACAGGGGCACCGGGGAGCTGTTTTTT. Its translation is CASSFGDRGTGELFF.

In DNA, the CDR3 is TGTGCCTGGAGTTTTGGACAGGGGGCAACTGGAAACACCATATATTTT. Residues: CAWSFGQGATGNTIYF. This sequence joins TRBV30 and TRBJ1-3; 11 nucleotides match TRBD1. The CDR3 has 16 amino acids. V dropped 2 bases and J dropped 2; count of bases not matched to a gene: 5. Germline V gives CDR1 GTSNPN, CDR2 SVGIG (reference sequence).

V is TRBV5-1 and J is TRBJ1-4; D uncertain. The V gene lost 4 bases and the J gene lost 4 bases, with 11 bases spanning the gap. The CDR3 length is 14 residues. Germline V gene lookup returns CDR1 SGHRS and CDR2 YFSETQ. The DNA for the CDR3 is TGCGCCAGCAGCGGCGGAGGAATTAATGAAAAACTGTTTTTT. The encoded protein is CASSGGGINEKLFF.

The V call is TRBV20-1, the J call TRBJ2-5, with no clear D. This CDR3 contains 11 residues. V lost 4 bases, J lost 5 bases, and 8 bases lay in between. Germline CDR1 reads DFQATT; CDR2 reads SNEGSKA (reference sequence). The CDR3: CSAKRMETQYF. CDR3 DNA sequence: TGCAGTGCTAAGAGGATGGAGACCCAGTACTTC.

The chain couples TRBV28 to TRBJ1-1; weak D call: TRBD1 (5 bases). Trimming removed 6 bases at V and 6 bases at J, with 26 bases between. The CDR3 is made up of 17 amino acids. Germline-derived CDR1 and CDR2 are MDHEN and SYDVKM. CDR3 sequence (DNA): TGTGCCAGCAGGTTAGGGTCAATTTTCGCAGGGTGGCCTGAAGCTTTCTTT. Its protein is CASRLGSIFAGWPEAFF.

The genes are TRBV28 and TRBJ1-2; D is uncertain. The CDR3 consists of 15 residues. Germline lookup yields CDR1 MDHEN and CDR2 SYDVKM. V shed 10 bases and J shed 2 bases, with 20 bases lying between them. CDR3 DNA: TGTGCCACCGAGACGGGAAGAATAATCAACTATGGCTACACCTTC. This codes for CATETGRIINYGYTF.

This clone was detected only a few times. The V and J genes are TRBV7-8 and TRBJ1-4; TRBD1 agrees at 9 bases. Looked up from germline, CDR1 is SGHVS and CDR2 is FQNEAQ. J gave up 7 bases and V 5 bases, and 8 bases lay outside the gene matches. The CDR3 has 15 residues. The CDR3 DNA reads TGTGCCAGCAGCCACAGGGGGCCGAGGGGTGAAAAACTGTTTTTT. Translation: CASSHRGPRGEKLFF.

The rearrangement links TRBV9 to TRBJ2-7, with D unclear. Germline lookup yields CDR1 SGDLS and CDR2 YYNGEE. CDR3 length equals 13 residues. The V and J ends lost 7 bases and 0 bases respectively, with 11 bases between them. CDR3 sequence (DNA): TGTGCCAGCCCAAAACTCCCCTCCTACGAGCAGTACTTC. It translates to CASPKLPSYEQYF.

The CDR3 DNA follows: TGTGCCAGCAGCTTGGCCCTACAGGGGGCTGACACTGAAGCTTTCTTT. It codes for CASSLALQGADTEAFF. This rearrangement joins TRBV13 to TRBJ1-1, with 9 bases aligning to TRBD1. With V trimmed by 3 bases and J by 3 bases, 8 bases remained unmatched. Looked up from germline, CDR1 is PRHDT and CDR2 is FYEKMQ (reference sequence). The CDR3 is 16 residues long.

The V gene is TRBV2, the J gene TRBJ2-1, with a weak D call TRBD2 (7 bases). Looked up from germline, CDR1 is SNHLY and CDR2 is FYNNEI. Trimming left V 3 bases short and J 5 bases short, with 26 bases between. CDR3 length: 19 residues. DNA of the CDR3: TGTGCCAGCAGTGACGCCGGGGGGCGACCACCCTATTCGGACAATGAGCAGTTCTTC. Translated, it gives CASSDAGGRPPYSDNEQFF.

The chain is built from TRBV27 and TRBJ2-1; 7 bases match TRBD1. CDR1 MNHEY and CDR2 SMNVEV come from the germline V gene (reference sequence). This CDR3 spans 18 amino acids. J gave up 4 bases and V 0 bases, and 12 bases lay outside the gene matches. The DNA of the CDR3 is TGTGCCAGCAGTTTATCGCAAACGCAGCGCAGGGGGTACAATGAGCAGTTCTTC. Residues: CASSLSQTQRRGYNEQFF.